One T cell receptor beta chain is described in this entry. Clones were sequenced by immunoSEQ multiplex PCR, and TCRdb holds only the in-frame ones, with some missing. Among approximately 98,000 clones listed, just under 85% were seen once. The sample belongs to a study of control samples from healthy donors and cancer patients. With 1 base removed from V and 1 base from J, the gap between germline ends came to 13 bases. The germline V gene encodes CDR1 LGHNT and CDR2 FRNRAP. CDR3 length: 16 residues. The sequenced material came from blood. The clonotype was recovered from a man between 18 and 29 years old in good health. The rearrangement links TRBV12-5 to TRBJ1-1; no firm D call. Here the CDR3 DNA reads TGTGCTAGTGGTTTGGCTGTTGGGGATCCGAACACTGAAGCTTTCTTT. Translating gives CASGLAVGDPNTEAFF.